This TCR beta chain was sequenced during a study of cytomegalovirus exposure and HLA in healthy donors. Findings and caveats of the study: Three of the chains that were CMV-associated were confirmed in vitro to be specific for CMV antigens.

PCR employed 60 Vbeta and 13 Jbeta primers. The assay was immunoSEQ multiplex PCR, and TCRdb's table has in-frame clones only and misses some. Across over 100,000 clones, the top ten clones capture approximately 1.7% of the sample. From germline, CDR1 is ENHRY and CDR2 SYGVKD. The CDR3 contains 14 residues. V gave up 4 bases and J gave up 7 bases; unmatched junction bases: 6. Notes on this clone: Its matching antigen is unknown.

All the people who gave samples were healthy bone marrow donors. This TCR came from a middle-aged woman in good health and CMV-seropositive. The sample comprised PBMCs. V is TRBV10-3 and J is TRBJ1-2; 10 bases are shared with TRBD1. The CDR3 DNA follows: TGTGCCATCAGTGGGGGACAGGGGCTGAGTGGCTACACCTTC. Its protein is CAISGGQGLSGYTF.